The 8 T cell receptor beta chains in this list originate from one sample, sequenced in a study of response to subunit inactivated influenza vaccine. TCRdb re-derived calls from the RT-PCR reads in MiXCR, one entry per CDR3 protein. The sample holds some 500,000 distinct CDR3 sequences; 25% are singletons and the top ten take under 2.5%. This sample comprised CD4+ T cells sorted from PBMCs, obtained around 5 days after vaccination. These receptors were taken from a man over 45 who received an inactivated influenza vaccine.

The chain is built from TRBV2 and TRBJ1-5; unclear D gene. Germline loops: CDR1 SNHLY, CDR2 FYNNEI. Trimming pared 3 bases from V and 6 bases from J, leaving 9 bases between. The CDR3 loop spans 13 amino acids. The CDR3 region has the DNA TGTGCCAGCAGTGACACCAACAGTCAGCCCCAGCATTTT. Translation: CASSDTNSQPQHF.

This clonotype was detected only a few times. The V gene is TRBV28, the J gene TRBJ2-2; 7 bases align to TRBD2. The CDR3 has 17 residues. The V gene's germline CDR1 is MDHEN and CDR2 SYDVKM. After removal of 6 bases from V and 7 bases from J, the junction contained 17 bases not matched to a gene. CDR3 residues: CASSPGLVQTRGGELFF. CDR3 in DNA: TGTGCCAGCAGCCCCGGACTAGTCCAAACGCGGGGCGGGGAGCTGTTTTTT.

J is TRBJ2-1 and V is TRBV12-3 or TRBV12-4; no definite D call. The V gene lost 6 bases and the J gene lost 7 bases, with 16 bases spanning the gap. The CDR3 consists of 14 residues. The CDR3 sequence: CASSRKDVGNEQFF. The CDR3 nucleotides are TGTGCCAGCAGCAGGAAGGACGTGGGGAATGAGCAGTTCTTC.

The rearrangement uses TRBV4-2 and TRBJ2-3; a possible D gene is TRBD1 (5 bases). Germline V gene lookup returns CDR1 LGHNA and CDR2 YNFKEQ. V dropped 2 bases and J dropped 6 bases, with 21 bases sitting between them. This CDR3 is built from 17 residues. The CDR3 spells CASSQRPDRRIGDTQYF. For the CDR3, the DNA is TGTGCCAGCAGCCAAAGACCAGACAGACGCATCGGGGATACGCAGTATTTT.

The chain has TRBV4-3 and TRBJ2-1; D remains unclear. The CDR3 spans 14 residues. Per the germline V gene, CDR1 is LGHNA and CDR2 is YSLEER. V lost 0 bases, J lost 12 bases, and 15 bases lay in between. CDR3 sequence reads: CASSQETRGVGQFF. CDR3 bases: TGCGCCAGCAGCCAAGAAACCCGCGGAGTTGGGCAGTTCTTC.

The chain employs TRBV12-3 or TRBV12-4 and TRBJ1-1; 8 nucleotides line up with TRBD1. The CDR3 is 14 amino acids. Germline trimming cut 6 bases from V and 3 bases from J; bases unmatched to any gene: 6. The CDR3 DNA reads TGTGCCAGCAGGCCGACAGGGGTTTACACTGAAGCTTTCTTT. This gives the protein CASRPTGVYTEAFF.

The CDR3 spells CSARTSGATGELFF. The CDR3 DNA follows: TGCAGTGCAAGGACTAGCGGAGCCACCGGGGAGCTGTTTTTT. This sequence joins TRBV20-1 and TRBJ2-2, with 10 bases aligning to TRBD2. Germline loops: CDR1 DFQATT, CDR2 SNEGSKA (reference sequence). Unmatched junction bases numbered 5, after V lost 6 bases and J lost 4 bases. CDR3 length: 14 residues.

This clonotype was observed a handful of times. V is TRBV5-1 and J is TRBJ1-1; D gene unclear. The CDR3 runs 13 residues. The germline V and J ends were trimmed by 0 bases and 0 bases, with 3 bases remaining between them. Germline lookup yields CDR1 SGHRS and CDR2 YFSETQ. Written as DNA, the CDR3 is TGCGCCAGCAGCTTGGTAATGAACACTGAAGCTTTCTTT. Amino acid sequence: CASSLVMNTEAFF.